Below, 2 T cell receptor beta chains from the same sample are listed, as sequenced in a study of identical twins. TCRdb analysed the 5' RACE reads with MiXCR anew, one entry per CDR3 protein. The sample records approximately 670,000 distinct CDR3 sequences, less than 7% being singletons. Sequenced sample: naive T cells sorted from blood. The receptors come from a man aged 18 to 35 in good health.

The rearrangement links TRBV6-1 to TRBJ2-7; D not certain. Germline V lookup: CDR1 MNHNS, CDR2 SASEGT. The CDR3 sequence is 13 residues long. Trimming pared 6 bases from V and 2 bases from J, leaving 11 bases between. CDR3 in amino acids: CASRESITYEQYF. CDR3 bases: TGTGCCAGCAGGGAGAGCATCACCTACGAGCAGTACTTC.

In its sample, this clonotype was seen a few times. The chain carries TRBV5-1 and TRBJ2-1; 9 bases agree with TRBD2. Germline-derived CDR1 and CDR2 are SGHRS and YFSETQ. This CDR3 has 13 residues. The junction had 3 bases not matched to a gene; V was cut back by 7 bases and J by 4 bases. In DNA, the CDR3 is TGCGCCAGCGCCCTAGCGGGGTACAATGAGCAGTTCTTC. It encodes CASALAGYNEQFF. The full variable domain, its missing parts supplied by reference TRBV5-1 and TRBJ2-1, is KAGVTQTPRYLIKTRGQQVTLSCSPISGHRSVSWYQQTPGQGLQFLFEYFSETQRNKGNFPGRFSGRQFSNSRSEMNVSTLELGDSALYLCASALAGYNEQFFGPGTRLTVL.